Sequencing of this TCR beta chain was carried out in a study of siplizumab effects on memory and regulatory T cells (dated by TCRdb to between 2017 and 2020). Study-wide context: The study looked at the effect of siplizumab, an anti-CD2 antibody, on alloreactive T-cell subsets in allogeneic mixed lymphocyte reactions made from human PBMCs. Study-wide conclusions, independent of this receptor: Because sequences below about 10^-5 frequency were poorly captured, only a minor fraction of alloreactive clones could be mapped to unstimulated subsets. Roughly 75-95% of proliferating CD4+ or CD8+ clones could not be assigned a naive or memory phenotype. Whether proliferating Tregs from siplizumab cultures were suppressive was not functionally confirmed. In reactions with siplizumab, an average of about 69% of mappable alloreactive CD4+ clones were Treg-derived, compared with 26.9% in control reactions. Siplizumab significantly reduced the cumulative frequency of alloreactive sequences traceable to unstimulated CD4+ memory T cells. Greater diversity appeared to be present in unstimulated naive T cells than in memory T cells, and a substantial contribution to the alloresponse seemed to be made by naive cells.

The library was made by the immunoSEQ multiplex PCR assay. Each sample had 9 x 10^4 or so TCR templates assayed by the deep sequencing platform. Genomic DNA extracted from sorted T cells was used for TCRbeta CDR3 sequencing. The source study handled its data this way. The R programming language was used for clonal analysis of TCRbeta CDR3 data. Unstimulated samples were compared with post-reaction CFSE-low samples to define alloreactive CD4+ and CD8+ clones. Regulatory or non-regulatory origin of alloreactive CD4+ clones was assigned by matching sequences to the sorted unstimulated Treg and non-Treg repertoires. TCRdb re-hosts the immuneACCESS table, in-frame sequences only. Its copies lack some clones; in the studies checked, an unresolved V gene accounts for under half of them, and the cause for the rest is not known. V and J calls and clone size come straight from that table; D and trimming were deduced from the DNA. The sample records under 85,000 clones, approximately 89% of which are singletons. 1.5% to 2% of the sample is taken by the ten largest.

Its CDR3 holds 13 amino acids, cysteine through phenylalanine. CDR3 DNA is the only sequence kept; it has 39 bases, read in frame from the first base. The V and J ends are trimmed by 0 bases and 2 bases, leaving 3 bases between them. CDR1 SGHRS and CDR2 YFSETQ are derived from the germline V gene. With respect to this clone: Its antigen target is currently unknown. Base quality data are lacking; no much larger clone is found one base away. This specimen includes other DNA sequences encoding the same CDR3.

Sorted unstimulated T cells and proliferating T cells recovered from mixed lymphocyte reactions were subjected to TCRbeta CDR3 sequencing. Fresh whole blood from around 11 HLA-typed healthy donors was used to isolate PBMCs. To map where alloreactive clones came from, unstimulated CD4+ regulatory T cells were FACS-sorted. Material for sequencing was Tregs sorted from blood. The sequence was collected from a human donor in good health. The chain links TRBV5-1 with TRBJ1-5; the D gene remains uncertain. This receptor carries the CDR3 CASSLDGNQPQHF. The DNA is as follows: TGCGCCAGCAGCTTGGACGGCAATCAGCCCCAGCATTTT.